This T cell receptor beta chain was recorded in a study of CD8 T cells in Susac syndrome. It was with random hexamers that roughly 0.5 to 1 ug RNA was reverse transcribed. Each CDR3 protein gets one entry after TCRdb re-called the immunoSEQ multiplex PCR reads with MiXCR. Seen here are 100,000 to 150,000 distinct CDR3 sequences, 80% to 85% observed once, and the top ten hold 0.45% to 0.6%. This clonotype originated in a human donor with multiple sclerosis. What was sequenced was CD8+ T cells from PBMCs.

The CDR3 spells CASSYSPGDGYNEQFF. The CDR3 region has the DNA TGTGCCAGCAGTTACTCGCCCGGGGACGGCTACAATGAGCAGTTCTTC. V is TRBV6-5 and J is TRBJ2-1; possibly TRBD1 or TRBD2 for D (5 bases each). Trimming stripped 0 bases from V and 3 bases from J, with 12 bases between. Germline V CDR1 and CDR2: MNHEY, SVGAGI. The CDR3 runs 16 residues.